The next 31 T cell receptor beta chains were all read from a single sample in a study of blood T cells in healthy people across ages. A second about 7 to 11 cycle PCR used barcoded and J-beta primers. Using its own MiXCR run on the 5' RACE reads, TCRdb lists one record per CDR3 protein. The table records 650,000 to 800,000 distinct CDR3 sequences, around 45% of them present only once. Input material: blood. The receptors shown here come from a man between 60 and 75 years old in good health.

The V and J genes are TRBV20-1 and TRBJ2-6, with 11 bases aligning to TRBD1. CDR1 is DFQATT, CDR2 SNEGSKA, per germline (reference sequence). With 6 bases clipped from V and 0 bases from J, the junction kept 4 bases outside the gene matches. CDR3 length: 16 amino acids. CDR3 DNA sequence: TGCAGTGCATCGGACAGGGGGCCCTCTGGGGCCAACGTCCTGACTTTC. This gives the protein CSASDRGPSGANVLTF.

This clonotype showed up many times. The rearrangement joins TRBV28 to TRBJ1-5, with no clear D. The CDR3 extends over 16 amino acids. The germline gives CDR1 MDHEN, CDR2 SYDVKM. Trimming shortened V by 1 base and J by 5 bases, and 15 bases separated the two germline ends. CDR3 protein: CASSLSEGVLDQPQHF. The CDR3 DNA sequence: TGTGCCAGCAGTTTATCAGAGGGTGTATTGGATCAGCCCCAGCATTTT. Drawing the rest from reference TRBV28 and TRBJ1-5, the complete variable domain is DVKVTQSSRYLVKRTGEKVFLECVQDMDHENMFWYRQDPGLGLRLIYFSYDVKMKEKGDIPEGYSVSREKKERFSLILESASTNQTSMYLCASSLSEGVLDQPQHFGDGTRLSIL.

The CDR3 region is CASSSRSNTGELFF. In DNA, the CDR3 is TGTGCCAGCAGTTCTCGCTCGAACACCGGGGAGCTGTTTTTT. The rearrangement links TRBV6-5 to TRBJ2-2; D not certain. Trimming removed 4 bases at V and 0 bases at J, with 6 bases between. Germline CDR1 reads MNHEY; CDR2 reads SVGAGI. The CDR3 spans 14 residues.

This clonotype was found once. The CDR3 spells CASSVGQGASGANVLTF. In DNA form, the CDR3 reads TGTGCCAGCAGTGTGGGACAGGGCGCCTCTGGGGCCAACGTCCTGACTTTC. The chain links TRBV6-1 to TRBJ2-6; 9 nucleotides match TRBD1. CDR1 and CDR2 (germline): MNHNS, SASEGT. Germline trimming cut 4 bases from V and 0 bases from J; bases unmatched to any gene: 4. This CDR3 region has 17 residues.

This clonotype was seen a handful of times. This sequence joins TRBV18 and TRBJ2-4; TRBD1 matches at 8 bases. Germline V CDR1 and CDR2: KGHSH, LQKENI. The CDR3 runs 15 residues. J lost 9 bases, V lost 3 bases, and 10 bases had no gene match. The CDR3 sequence is CASSPLGQVGSIQYF. The CDR3 bases are TGTGCCAGCTCACCCCTGGGACAGGTGGGGAGCATTCAGTACTTC.

This clonotype showed up just a few times. The genes are TRBV30 and TRBJ1-2; D gene uncertain. The V gene's germline CDR1 is GTSNPN and CDR2 SVGIG (reference sequence). The CDR3 length is 13 residues. Trimming pared 1 base from V and 4 bases from J, leaving 10 bases between. The CDR3 sequence: CAWSEVQPYGYTF. CDR3 in DNA: TGTGCCTGGAGTGAGGTACAGCCCTATGGCTACACCTTC.

The chain is built from TRBV5-1 and TRBJ2-2; TRBD2 matches at 9 bases. The V and J ends lost 1 base and 6 bases, in that order; junction bases with no gene match: 7. CDR1 is SGHRS, CDR2 YFSETQ, per germline. This CDR3 contains 16 residues. CDR3 DNA sequence: TGCGCCAGCAGCTTGTTGCCTAGCGGGGACCCCGGGGAGCTGTTTTTT. Translation: CASSLLPSGDPGELFF.

As concerns this clonotype: An end of the junction differs from the germline gene, which may be a read error. V gene TRBV6-5 combines with J gene TRBJ2-6; D ambiguous. The germline gives CDR1 MNHEY, CDR2 SVGAGI. The CDR3 consists of 12 residues. The CDR3 bases are TGTGCCGGCAGTTACTCGCATGGCGTCCTGACTTTC. This encodes CAGSYSHGVLTF.

A few counts support this clonotype. This chain links TRBV20-1 with TRBJ2-7, with 8 bases identical to TRBD2. CDR1 is DFQATT and CDR2 is SNEGSKA in the germline V gene (reference sequence). The CDR3 extends over 16 amino acids. The ends lost 3 bases at V and 7 bases at J; junction bases unmatched: 17. CDR3 in DNA: TGCAGTGCTAGCGGCTCGGGAAGCGGGGGATACAATGAGCAGTACTTC. It yields the protein CSASGSGSGGYNEQYF.

This clonotype appeared a few times. The V gene is TRBV20-1, the J gene TRBJ2-1; 7 bases are a match to TRBD2. The CDR3 extends over 15 amino acids. Germline values: CDR1 DFQATT, CDR2 SNEGSKA (reference sequence). The V and J ends lost 1 base and 1 base, in that order; junction bases with no gene match: 4. CDR3 nucleotide sequence: TGCAGTGCTAGAGTGTCTAGCGGTTCCTACAATGAGCAGTTCTTC. Translated: CSARVSSGSYNEQFF.

This clonotype was seen only once. The chain joins TRBV30 to TRBJ1-4; D remains unclear. Per the germline V gene, CDR1 is GTSNPN and CDR2 is SVGIG (reference sequence). This CDR3 has 15 amino acids. Trimming cost V 5 bases and J 0 bases, with 13 bases left between them. CDR3 in amino acids: CAWGARFATNEKLFF. CDR3 nucleotide sequence: TGTGCCTGGGGAGCAAGGTTTGCAACTAATGAAAAACTGTTTTTT. Full variable domain (rest looked up from reference TRBV30 and TRBJ1-4): SQTIHQWPATLVQPVGSPLSLECTVEGTSNPNLYWYRQAAGRGLQLLFYSVGIGQISSEVPQNLSASRPQDRQFILSSKKLLLSDSGFYLCAWGARFATNEKLFFGSGTQLSVL.

The chain employs TRBV20-1 and TRBJ2-1, with TRBD1 identical over 7 bases. Trimming took 2 bases from V and 6 from J; bases not matched to a gene: 7. CDR3 length: 14 amino acids. Per germline, CDR1 DFQATT and CDR2 SNEGSKA (reference sequence). CDR3 coding DNA: TGCAGTGCTAGAAGACTTGGGGACAGCAATGAGCAGTTCTTC. Translation: CSARRLGDSNEQFF.

This chain connects TRBV7-6 to TRBJ2-2; 8 bases agree with TRBD1. V dropped 4 bases and J dropped 3; count of bases not matched to a gene: 10. CDR1 and CDR2 (germline): SGHVS, FNYEAQ. The CDR3 loop spans 17 amino acids. CDR3 region: CASSSYTTGVDTGELFF. CDR3 in DNA: TGTGCCAGCAGCTCATACACGACAGGGGTGGACACCGGGGAGCTGTTTTTT.

This clonotype was picked up a small number of times. The chain uses TRBV4-1 and TRBJ2-5, with 7 bases matching TRBD1. The V gene's germline CDR1 is MGHRA and CDR2 YSYEKL. The CDR3 spans 14 residues. V lost 3 bases and J lost 3; bases outside the gene matches: 4. The CDR3 reads CASSHSGTEETQYF. The CDR3 nucleotides are TGCGCCAGCAGCCACTCCGGGACAGAAGAGACCCAGTACTTC.

The V gene is TRBV5-1, the J gene TRBJ1-1, with D possibly matching TRBD1 (5 bases). V lost 2 bases and J lost 3, with 11 bases in between. The CDR3 extends over 14 amino acids. Germline loops: CDR1 SGHRS, CDR2 YFSETQ. In DNA, the CDR3 is TGCGCCAGCAGCTTCCAACAGGTTGACACTGAAGCTTTCTTT. It specifies CASSFQQVDTEAFF.

V and J are TRBV21-1 and TRBJ1-5. TRBV21-1 is marked as a pseudogene. The CDR3 contains 16 residues. The CDR3 here is CASPSDASEGNQPQHF. CDR3 in DNA: TGTGCCAGCCCTTCGGACGCTTCAGAGGGCAATCAGCCCCAGCATTTT.

The chain links TRBV6-5 to TRBJ2-7; TRBD2 matches 10 bases. V shed 5 bases and J 3 bases; nucleotides not matched to a gene: 7. Germline CDR1 reads MNHEY; CDR2 reads SVGAGI. The CDR3 is 15 amino acids. The CDR3 loop reads CASSGRLAGHYEQYF. CDR3 sequence (DNA): TGTGCCAGCAGTGGACGACTAGCGGGCCACTACGAGCAGTACTTC.

The gene calls are TRBV3-1 and TRBJ2-5; 8 nucleotides align to TRBD1. This CDR3 is 16 amino acids long. From germline, CDR1 is LGHDT and CDR2 YNNKEL (reference sequence). With V trimmed by 7 bases and J by 1 base, 11 bases remained unmatched. The CDR3 loop is CASNSWTGLSQETQYF. In DNA form, the CDR3 reads TGTGCCAGCAACTCCTGGACAGGGTTGTCCCAAGAGACCCAGTACTTC.

CDR3 bases: TGCAGTGCTAGAGATTGGAACACAGGGGGGAGAACTTGGGAGACCCAGTACTTC. It encodes CSARDWNTGGRTWETQYF. This rearrangement joins TRBV20-1 to TRBJ2-5, with 8 bases lining up with TRBD1. Germline V gene lookup returns CDR1 DFQATT and CDR2 SNEGSKA (reference sequence). With V trimmed by 0 bases and J by 5 bases, 17 bases remained unmatched. The CDR3 spans 18 residues.

This rearrangement joins TRBV2 to TRBJ2-1; 7 nucleotides align to TRBD2. Germline lookup yields CDR1 SNHLY and CDR2 FYNNEI. The CDR3 has 15 residues. After removal of 6 bases from V and 4 bases from J, the junction contained 9 bases not matched to a gene. In nucleotides, the CDR3 is TGTGCCAGCAGCGCCCTGAGCGGGGCTTACAATGAGCAGTTCTTC. It yields the protein CASSALSGAYNEQFF.

The chain combines TRBV30 with TRBJ2-1; 8 nucleotides align to TRBD2. V dropped 5 bases and J dropped 9; count of bases not matched to a gene: 12. Germline values: CDR1 GTSNPN, CDR2 SVGIG (reference sequence). This CDR3 comprises 14 residues. This CDR3 reads CAWAPGGSNSEQFF. The CDR3 DNA follows: TGTGCCTGGGCCCCGGGGGGGTCGAACAGTGAGCAGTTCTTC.

The rearrangement joins TRBV2 to TRBJ2-1; 8 bases fit TRBD2. Germline lookup yields CDR1 SNHLY and CDR2 FYNNEI. The CDR3 is 15 amino acids. Trimming took 5 bases from V and 2 from J; bases not matched to a gene: 5. The chain's CDR3 is CASSPYGGAYNEQFF. The DNA for the CDR3 is TGTGCCAGCAGTCCTTACGGGGGGGCCTACAATGAGCAGTTCTTC.

This clonotype was seen a single time. The CDR3 region is CASRAGQGRYQPQHF. CDR3 in DNA: TGTGCCAGCAGGGCGGGACAGGGGCGATATCAGCCCCAGCATTTT. The V gene is TRBV6-5, the J gene TRBJ1-5; 10 positions match TRBD1. Germline CDR1 and CDR2: MNHEY and SVGAGI. CDR3 length: 15 amino acids. V shed 6 bases, J shed 5 bases, and the junction held 7 bases outside the gene matches.

This clonotype has a handful of counts. J is TRBJ2-1 and V is TRBV7-9; D not resolved. CDR1 and CDR2 from the germline V gene are SEHNR and FQNEAQ (reference sequence). The CDR3 totals 13 residues. Trimming pared 1 base from V and 8 bases from J, leaving 9 bases between. As DNA, the CDR3 is TGTGCCAGCAGCTTAGGGCCCCAAGATGAGCAGTTCTTC. It translates to CASSLGPQDEQFF.

The chain joins TRBV10-3 to TRBJ2-1; 10 bases are a match to TRBD2. The CDR3 has 14 residues. The V segment lost 8 bases and the J segment 9 bases; nucleotides outside the gene matches: 10. CDR1 and CDR2 from the germline V gene are ENHRY and SYGVKD. In DNA, the CDR3 is TGTGCCATCCTTGGTAGCGGGGGGTTAGGTGAGCAGTTCTTC. As protein: CAILGSGGLGEQFF.

This clonotype has more than one count but fewer than ten. V gene TRBV28 combines with J gene TRBJ1-5, with 9 bases that match TRBD1. Germline-derived CDR1 and CDR2 are MDHEN and SYDVKM. V was clipped by 6 bases and J by 4 bases; unmatched bases: 7. The CDR3 is 15 amino acids. The CDR3 here is CASRSNRGRNQPQHF. The CDR3 DNA sequence: TGTGCCAGCAGAAGTAACAGGGGGCGGAATCAGCCCCAGCATTTT.

A few counts support this clonotype. The gene calls are TRBV4-3 and TRBJ1-4; D not certain. In germline, CDR1 is LGHNA, CDR2 YSLEER. The CDR3 is 11 amino acids. V was cut by 5 bases and J by 10 bases, with 8 bases left in between. Here the CDR3 reads CASSAGLKLFF. The DNA for the CDR3 is TGCGCCAGCAGCGCCGGTTTAAAACTGTTTTTT.

This clonotype was picked up a small number of times. CDR3 coding DNA: TGTGCCAGCAGCGGAGAAAGTCGGACAGATACGCAGTATTTT. Amino acids: CASSGESRTDTQYF. The V call is TRBV9, the J call TRBJ2-3; D not resolved. Trimming cost V 3 bases and J 3 bases, with 11 bases left between them. The CDR3 extends over 14 amino acids. Germline values: CDR1 SGDLS, CDR2 YYNGEE.

The chain joins TRBV7-2 to TRBJ2-3; perhaps TRBD2 as D (5 bases). CDR3 length: 16 residues. Trimming pared 2 bases from V and 2 bases from J, leaving 14 bases between. From germline, CDR1 is SGHTA and CDR2 FQGNSA. The CDR3 region has the DNA TGTGCCAGCAGCTTAAGAAGCGGATTTTTCACAGATACGCAGTATTTT. This gives the protein CASSLRSGFFTDTQYF.

As regards this clonotype: A much larger clone sits a single nucleotide away, making a read error possible. This chain joins TRBV3-1 and TRBJ1-2; 9 bases match TRBD1. CDR3 length equals 12 residues. The V gene's germline CDR1 is LGHDT and CDR2 YNNKEL (reference sequence). This chain's CDR3 is CASSQPGQGCTF. CDR3 sequence (DNA): TGTGCCAGCAGCCAACCGGGACAGGGCTGCACCTTC.

V gene TRBV3-1 combines with J gene TRBJ2-6; TRBD2 might be the D (5 bases). Deletions cut 4 bases from V and 0 bases from J, with 25 bases between. This CDR3 region has 21 residues. CDR1 and CDR2 from the germline V gene are LGHDT and YNNKEL (reference sequence). CDR3 sequence: CASSRAAAGVRNSSGANVLTF. DNA for the CDR3: TGTGCCAGCAGCCGAGCGGCCGCGGGCGTCAGAAATAGCTCTGGGGCCAACGTCCTGACTTTC.